The rows below give T cell receptor beta chains drawn from one sample of a study of blood T cell repertoires in COVID-19. Measured with immunoSEQ multiplex PCR; TCRdb has only the in-frame clones, and not every one. The sample gives fewer than 400,000 clones, about 89% of which show up once; 5% to 5.5% is in the top ten. Sequenced input: PBMCs or T cells enriched from blood (not recorded which). These receptors were taken from a man aged 55 to 70 who had recovered from COVID-19. The CDR3 runs from the conserved cysteine through the conserved F or W. The D gene is left open where the match is weak. Not every row has a clone size; where given, it reads once, few, many or a size class.

D gene	V gene	J gene	clone size	CDR3 DNA	CDR3 protein
TRBD2	TRBV7-9	TRBJ2-5	.	TGTGCCAGCAGCCCTTTAATAGCGGGACAAGAGACCCAGTACTTC	CASSPLIAGQETQYF
TRBD1	TRBV5-1	TRBJ1-1	.	TGCGCCAGCAGCCGCGGACAGGGGAACACTGAAGCTTTCTTT	CASSRGQGNTEAFF
TRBD1	TRBV28	TRBJ1-5	once	TGTGCCAGCAGTCCCCGGGACAGAGCTAATCAGCCCCAGCATTTT	CASSPRDRANQPQHF
TRBD2	TRBV28	TRBJ2-5	.	TGTGCCAGCAGCCTGGGGGGGGATCAAGAGACCCAGTACTTC	CASSLGGDQETQYF
TRBD2	TRBV6-5	TRBJ2-7	once	TGTGCCAGCAGTTACGCTTTTGTAGCGGGAGTTCACGAGCAGTACTTC	CASSYAFVAGVHEQYF
.	TRBV10-2	TRBJ1-4	few	TGCGCCAGCAGAGCCTCCGGGACTAATGAAAAACTGTTTTTT	CASRASGTNEKLFF
.	TRBV6-2/TRBV6-3	TRBJ1-4	.	TGTGCCAGCAGTTATCGAGGGTCGTCTGAAAAACTGTTTTTT	CASSYRGSSEKLFF
.	TRBV24-1	TRBJ2-1	.	TGTGCCACCAGTGATTCAAGATCCCGGTTGAATGAGCAGTTCTTC	CATSDSRSRLNEQFF
.	TRBV7-2	TRBJ1-5	.	TGTGCCAGCAGCTTAGTGGGGAGCCCGAATCAGCCCCAGCATTTT	CASSLVGSPNQPQHF
.	TRBV28	TRBJ2-2	.	TGTGCCAGCAGTTCCGGACAGAACACCGGGGAGCTGTTTTTT	CASSSGQNTGELFF
TRBD1	TRBV19	TRBJ1-5	.	TGTGCCAGTATCGCCTTGGGACAGTCCAATCAGCCCCAGCATTTT	CASIALGQSNQPQHF
.	TRBV7-3	TRBJ2-1	.	TGTGCCAGCAGCTTAAATAGCGACCCAAATGAGCAGTTCTTC	CASSLNSDPNEQFF
.	TRBV7-3	TRBJ2-7	.	TGTGCCAGCAGCATCCTTCAGGGTACCGAGCAGTACTTC	CASSILQGTEQYF
.	TRBV18	TRBJ2-3	.	TGTGCCAGCTCAGCATTGGACAGTAGCACAGATACGCAGTATTTT	CASSALDSSTDTQYF
TRBD1	TRBV24-1	TRBJ2-7	once	TGTGCCACCAGTGACTCCGGGACAGGGGGATCCTACGAGCAGTACTTC	CATSDSGTGGSYEQYF
.	TRBV2	TRBJ2-2	.	TGTGCCAGCGGGGGATCGGGACTCAACACCGGGGAGCTGTTTTTT	CASGGSGLNTGELFF
.	TRBV13	TRBJ2-3	.	TGTGCCAGCAGCTGGCAAGCGAATACGCAGTATTTT	CASSWQANTQYF
TRBD1	TRBV5-5	TRBJ1-2	.	TGTGCCAGCAGCTTAGGACAGGGTGAAGGCTACACCTTC	CASSLGQGEGYTF
TRBD1	TRBV19	TRBJ1-2	.	TGTGCCAGTAGTATAAACGAACAGGGGAACTATGGCTACACCTTC	CASSINEQGNYGYTF
.	TRBV29-1	TRBJ1-1	few	TGCAGCGTTGAAAGCCTACCAGAGGTTACTGAAGCTTTCTTT	CSVESLPEVTEAFF
TRBD2	TRBV9	TRBJ2-1	.	TGTGCCAGCAGCGGGGGCGGGAGGACGTTCAATGAGCAGTTCTTC	CASSGGGRTFNEQFF
.	TRBV30	TRBJ1-3	.	TGTGCCTGGGCCCCTTACTCTGGAAACACCATATATTTT	CAWAPYSGNTIYF
.	TRBV5-1	TRBJ1-2	.	TGCGCCAGCAGGCAGGTCACAGCTAACTATGGCTACACCTTC	CASRQVTANYGYTF
TRBD1	TRBV29-1	TRBJ1-6	.	TGCAGCGCCCGGACAGGGGTCGATTCACCCCTCCACTTT	CSARTGVDSPLHF
TRBD2	TRBV7-9	TRBJ2-1	.	TGTGCCAGCACCCGGGGGCTAGCGGGAGGGAATGAGCAGTTCTTC	CASTRGLAGGNEQFF
.	TRBV11-3	TRBJ2-5	.	TGTGCCAGCAGCCGGGGACTGCAAGAGACCCAGTACTTC	CASSRGLQETQYF
.	TRBV29-1	TRBJ2-3	.	.	CSVGPGALNF
TRBD1	TRBV28	TRBJ1-5	.	TGTGCCAGCAGTTCAACCGGACAGGGATGGCTGCCCCAGCATTTT	CASSSTGQGWLPQHF
TRBD1	TRBV11-2	TRBJ2-5	.	TGTGCCAGCAGCTTCCGGGACAGGGGAGGGGGATACCAAGAGACCCAGTACTTC	CASSFRDRGGGYQETQYF
TRBD1	TRBV7-3	TRBJ2-2	.	TGTGCCAGCAGCTCGACCCCGGGACAGGGGGCCGGGGAGCTGTTTTTT	CASSSTPGQGAGELFF
.	TRBV28	TRBJ2-7	.	TGTGCCAGCAGTTTGGGAGGGGGGGGCTACGAGCAGTACTTC	CASSLGGGGYEQYF
TRBD2	TRBV29-1	TRBJ2-1	.	TGCAGCGCGGAGGGGGGACTAGCGTTTCACTACAATGAGCAGTTCTTC	CSAEGGLAFHYNEQFF
TRBD2	TRBV5-1	TRBJ2-1	.	TGCGCCAGCAGCTTGGATGGCACTCGCGGGAGGGCCTCTCTCAATGAGCAGTTCTTC	CASSLDGTRGRASLNEQFF
.	TRBV5-3	TRBJ2-5	.	TGTGCCAGAAGCTTGGTGGGGCAACAAGAGACCCAGTACTTC	CARSLVGQQETQYF
.	TRBV7-6	TRBJ1-1	.	TGTGCCAGCAGCTTAGCTGTCAGGCAGAACACTGAAGCTTTCTTT	CASSLAVRQNTEAFF
.	TRBV7-3	TRBJ2-2	.	TGTGCCAGCGCCAGGGGAGTAACCGGGGAGCTGTTTTTT	CASARGVTGELFF
.	TRBV7-9	TRBJ2-2	.	TGTGCCAGCAGCCCCTTCGGGACCGGGGAGCTGTTTTTT	CASSPFGTGELFF